This TCR beta chain was obtained from a study of blood T cell repertoires in COVID-19. Profiling relied on immunoSEQ multiplex PCR, and the TCRdb table lists in-frame clones only, not all of them. Found here are some 200,000 clones, approximately 86% of them singletons; the top ten hold approximately 2.1%. J lost 4 bases, V lost 5 bases, and 6 bases had no gene match. The germline V gene encodes CDR1 SGHRS and CDR2 YFSETQ. The CDR3 has 14 amino acids. The source material was PBMCs or T cells enriched from blood (not recorded which). The V and J genes are TRBV5-1 and TRBJ2-5, with TRBD2 matching over 9 bases. This TCR was sampled from a woman in her twenties or thirties who had recovered from COVID-19. CDR3 sequence (DNA): TGCGCCAGCAGAATGGGACTAGCAGGAGAGACCCAGTACTTC. It codes for CASRMGLAGETQYF.